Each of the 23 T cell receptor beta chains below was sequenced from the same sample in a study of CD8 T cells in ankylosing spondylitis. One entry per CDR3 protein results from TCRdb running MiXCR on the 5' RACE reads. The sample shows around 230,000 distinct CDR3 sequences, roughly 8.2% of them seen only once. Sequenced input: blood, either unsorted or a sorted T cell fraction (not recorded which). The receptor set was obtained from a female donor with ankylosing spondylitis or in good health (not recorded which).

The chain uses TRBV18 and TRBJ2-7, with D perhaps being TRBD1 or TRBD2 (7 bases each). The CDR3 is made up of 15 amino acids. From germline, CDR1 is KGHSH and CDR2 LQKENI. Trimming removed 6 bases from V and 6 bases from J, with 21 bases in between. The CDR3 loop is CASSRSRTGEGEQYF. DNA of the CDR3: TGTGCCAGCTCGCGATCTAGAACAGGGGAGGGCGAGCAGTACTTC.

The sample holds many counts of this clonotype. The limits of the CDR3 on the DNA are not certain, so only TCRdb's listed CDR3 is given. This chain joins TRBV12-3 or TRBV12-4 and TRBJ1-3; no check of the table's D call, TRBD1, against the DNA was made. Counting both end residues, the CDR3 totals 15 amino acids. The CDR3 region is CASSFGSGPGNTIYF.

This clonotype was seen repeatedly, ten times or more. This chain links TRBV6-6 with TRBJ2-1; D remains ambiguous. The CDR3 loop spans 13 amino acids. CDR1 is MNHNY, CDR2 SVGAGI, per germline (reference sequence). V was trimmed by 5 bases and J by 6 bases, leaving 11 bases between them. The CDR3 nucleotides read TGTGCCAGCAGTATTAAGGGTCGCAATGAGCAGTTCTTC. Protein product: CASSIKGRNEQFF.

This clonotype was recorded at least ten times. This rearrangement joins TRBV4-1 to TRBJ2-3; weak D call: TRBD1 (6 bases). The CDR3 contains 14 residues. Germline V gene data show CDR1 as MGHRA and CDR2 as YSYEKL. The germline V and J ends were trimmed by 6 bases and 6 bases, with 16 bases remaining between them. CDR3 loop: CASSTGYGSDTQYF. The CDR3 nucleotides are TGCGCCAGCAGTACAGGGTACGGAAGCGATACGCAGTATTTT.

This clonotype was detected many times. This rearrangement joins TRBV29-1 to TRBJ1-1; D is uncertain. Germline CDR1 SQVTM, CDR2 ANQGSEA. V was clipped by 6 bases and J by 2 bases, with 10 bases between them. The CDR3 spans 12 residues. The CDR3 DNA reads TGCAGCGTAGAGCACAGTAACACTGAAGCTTTCTTT. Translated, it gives CSVEHSNTEAFF.

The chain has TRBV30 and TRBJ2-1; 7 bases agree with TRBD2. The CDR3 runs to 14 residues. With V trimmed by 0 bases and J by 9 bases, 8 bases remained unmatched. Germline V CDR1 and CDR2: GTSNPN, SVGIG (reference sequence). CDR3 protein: CAWSVGGWEGEQFF. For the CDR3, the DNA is TGTGCCTGGAGTGTCGGGGGGTGGGAGGGTGAGCAGTTCTTC.

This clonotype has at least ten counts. The CDR3 nucleotides are TGTGCCATCAGTGGAAAGGGGGGGAGCACTGAAGCTTTCTTT. This sequence encodes CAISGKGGSTEAFF. This sequence joins TRBV10-3 and TRBJ1-1; D is perhaps TRBD1 (6 bases). V was shortened by 4 bases and J by 4 bases, with 13 bases between the two germline ends. Germline CDR1 reads ENHRY; CDR2 reads SYGVKD. The CDR3 has 14 amino acids.

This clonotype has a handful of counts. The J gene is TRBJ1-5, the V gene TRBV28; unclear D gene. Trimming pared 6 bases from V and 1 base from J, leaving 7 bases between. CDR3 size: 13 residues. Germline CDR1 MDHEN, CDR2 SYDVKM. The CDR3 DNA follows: TGTGCCAGCAGAGAGCAGAGCAATCAGCCCCAGCATTTT. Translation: CASREQSNQPQHF.

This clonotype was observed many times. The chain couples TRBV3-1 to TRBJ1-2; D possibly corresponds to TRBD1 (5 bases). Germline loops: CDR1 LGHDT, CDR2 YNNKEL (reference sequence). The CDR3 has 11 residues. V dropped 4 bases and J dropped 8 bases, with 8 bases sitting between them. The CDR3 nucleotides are TGTGCCAGCAGCCGACAGCAAGGCTACACCTTC. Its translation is CASSRQQGYTF.

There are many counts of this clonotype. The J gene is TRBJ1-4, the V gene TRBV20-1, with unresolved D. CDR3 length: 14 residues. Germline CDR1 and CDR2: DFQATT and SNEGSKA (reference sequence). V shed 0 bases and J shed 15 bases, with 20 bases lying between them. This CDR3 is CSARDSGHLVRMFF. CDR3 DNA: TGCAGTGCTAGAGATTCCGGTCACCTAGTTCGCATGTTTTTT.

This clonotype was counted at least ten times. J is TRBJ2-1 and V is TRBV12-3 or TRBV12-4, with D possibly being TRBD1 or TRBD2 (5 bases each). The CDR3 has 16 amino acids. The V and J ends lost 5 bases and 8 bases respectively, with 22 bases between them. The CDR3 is CASSLLRGAFGDEQFF. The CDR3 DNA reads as TGTGCCAGCAGTCTCCTCAGAGGGGCGTTTGGAGATGAGCAGTTCTTC.

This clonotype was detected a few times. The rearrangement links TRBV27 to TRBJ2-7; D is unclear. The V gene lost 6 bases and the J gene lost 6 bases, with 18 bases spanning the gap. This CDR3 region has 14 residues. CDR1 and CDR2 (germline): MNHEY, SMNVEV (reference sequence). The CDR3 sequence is CASRPQEHSVEQYF. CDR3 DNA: TGTGCCAGCAGACCCCAGGAACACTCGGTCGAGCAGTACTTC.

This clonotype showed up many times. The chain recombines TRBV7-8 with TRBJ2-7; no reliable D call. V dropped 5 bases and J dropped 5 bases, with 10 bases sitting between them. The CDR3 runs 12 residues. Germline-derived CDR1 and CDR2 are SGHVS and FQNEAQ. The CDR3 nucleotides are TGTGCCAGCAGCCCTCGTTCGCACGAGCAGTACTTC. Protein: CASSPRSHEQYF.

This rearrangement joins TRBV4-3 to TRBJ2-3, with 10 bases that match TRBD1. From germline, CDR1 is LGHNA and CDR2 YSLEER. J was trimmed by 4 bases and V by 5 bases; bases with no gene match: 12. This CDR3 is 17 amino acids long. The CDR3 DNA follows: TGCGCCAGCAGCTACCTATACGGGACAGGGGAGCCAGATACGCAGTATTTT. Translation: CASSYLYGTGEPDTQYF.

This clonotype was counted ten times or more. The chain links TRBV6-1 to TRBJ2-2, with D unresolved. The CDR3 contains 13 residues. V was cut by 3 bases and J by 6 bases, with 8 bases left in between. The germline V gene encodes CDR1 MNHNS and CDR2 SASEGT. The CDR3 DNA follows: TGTGCCAGCAGTGAGTGGGAATCCGGGGAGCTGTTTTTT. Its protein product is CASSEWESGELFF.

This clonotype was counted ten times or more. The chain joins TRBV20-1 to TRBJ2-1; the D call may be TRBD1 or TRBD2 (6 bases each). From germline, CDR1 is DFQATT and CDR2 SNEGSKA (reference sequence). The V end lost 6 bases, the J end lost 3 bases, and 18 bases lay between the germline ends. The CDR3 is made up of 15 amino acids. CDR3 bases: TGCAGTGCCCCCTCGGTCGGAGGGGGCTACAATGAGCAGTTCTTC. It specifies CSAPSVGGGYNEQFF.

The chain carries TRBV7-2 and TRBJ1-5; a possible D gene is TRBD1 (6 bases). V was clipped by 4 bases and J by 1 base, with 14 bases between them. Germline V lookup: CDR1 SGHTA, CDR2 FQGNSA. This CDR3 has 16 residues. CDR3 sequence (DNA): TGTGCCAGCAGCTACCGGGACACCAGGAGCAATCAGCCCCAGCATTTT. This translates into CASSYRDTRSNQPQHF.

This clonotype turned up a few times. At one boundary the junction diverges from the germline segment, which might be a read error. The CDR3, as DNA: TGCAGTGCTAGCAGGGCCCGATATGACTACACCTTC. This translates into CSASRARYDYTF. The chain carries TRBV20-1 and TRBJ1-2; weak D call: TRBD1 (5 bases). Germline V lookup: CDR1 DFQATT, CDR2 SNEGSKA (reference sequence). The CDR3 consists of 12 residues.

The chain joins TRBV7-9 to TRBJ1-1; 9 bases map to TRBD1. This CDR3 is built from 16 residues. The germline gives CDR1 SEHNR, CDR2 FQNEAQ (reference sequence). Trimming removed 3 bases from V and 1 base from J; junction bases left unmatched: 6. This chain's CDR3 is CASSFPNRGQNTEAFF. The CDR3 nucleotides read TGTGCCAGCAGCTTTCCTAACAGGGGGCAGAACACTGAAGCTTTCTTT. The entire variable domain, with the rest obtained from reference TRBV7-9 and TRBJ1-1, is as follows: DTGVSQNPRHKITKRGQNVTFRCDPISEHNRLYWYRQTLGQGPEFLTYFQNEAQLEKSRLLSDRFSAERPKGSFSTLEIQRTEQGDSAMYLCASSFPNRGQNTEAFFGQGTRLTVV.

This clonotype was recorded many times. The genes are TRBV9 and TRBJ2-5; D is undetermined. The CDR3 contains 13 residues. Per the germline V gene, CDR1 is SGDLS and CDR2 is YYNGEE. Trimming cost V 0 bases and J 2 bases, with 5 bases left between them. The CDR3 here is CASSVALQETQYF. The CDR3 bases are TGTGCCAGCAGCGTAGCCCTTCAAGAGACCCAGTACTTC.

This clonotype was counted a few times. CDR3 bases: TGTGCCAGCAGCTTGGCCGGAGGGACAGGTCTACGCTCTGGAAACACCATATATTTT. This gives the protein CASSLAGGTGLRSGNTIYF. V gene TRBV5-4 combines with J gene TRBJ1-3; 8 bases align to TRBD1. After removal of 0 bases from V and 0 bases from J, the junction contained 11 bases not matched to a gene. The CDR3 is made up of 19 amino acids. CDR1 and CDR2 from the germline V gene are SGHNT and YYREEE (reference sequence).

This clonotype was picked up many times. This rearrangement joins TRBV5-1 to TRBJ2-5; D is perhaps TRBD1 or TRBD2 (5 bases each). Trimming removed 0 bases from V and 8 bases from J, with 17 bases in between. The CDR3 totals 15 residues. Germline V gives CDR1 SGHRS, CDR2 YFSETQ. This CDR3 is CASSLVFGASGTQYF. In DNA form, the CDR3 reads TGCGCCAGCAGCTTGGTGTTCGGGGCGTCGGGAACCCAGTACTTC.

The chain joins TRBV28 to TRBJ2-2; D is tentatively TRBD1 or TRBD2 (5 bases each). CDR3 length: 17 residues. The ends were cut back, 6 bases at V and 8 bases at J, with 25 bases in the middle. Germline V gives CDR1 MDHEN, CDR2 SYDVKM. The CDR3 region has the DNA TGTGCCAGCAGGGGGGTGACCGGGACGCCGAGGTGGGGGGAGCTGTTTTTT. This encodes CASRGVTGTPRWGELFF.